Listed below are T cell receptor beta chains from one sample, sequenced in a study of T cell responses to AZD1222 COVID-19 vaccine. Using immunoSEQ multiplex PCR, the repertoire was profiled, and TCRdb retains in-frame clones only, with some absent. The sample contains roughly 150,000 clones, 90% to 95% of which appear only once. Sequencing used peripheral blood, obtained on day 0 of AZD1222 vaccination. The receptors originated from an adult in good health. Each CDR3 is given with its conserved first and last residue. Each record gives: CDR3 DNA, CDR3 protein, D gene, J gene, V gene, clone size. D genes are given only for firm matches. Not all rows give a size; the values are once, few, many and, for expanded clones, a class.

DNA: TGTGCCAGCAGTGAATCGGGCGGGAGGAGGTTCTTC
CDR3: CASSESGGRRFF
D: TRBD2
J: TRBJ2-1
V: TRBV25-1
size: .

DNA: TGTGCCAGCAGCCAGGACTCATACACCGGGGAGCTGTTTTTT
CDR3: CASSQDSYTGELFF
D: .
J: TRBJ2-2
V: TRBV6-2/TRBV6-3
size: .

DNA: TGTGCCAGCAGCACGGACAGGCTAAACATTCAGTACTTC
CDR3: CASSTDRLNIQYF
D: TRBD1
J: TRBJ2-4
V: TRBV11-2
size: .

DNA: TGTGCCACCAGCGGGACAGAGAACACCGGGGAGCTGTTTTTT
CDR3: CATSGTENTGELFF
D: TRBD1
J: TRBJ2-2
V: TRBV15
size: once

DNA: TGTGCCGGAGGACAGGGGAATCAGCCCCAGCATTTT
CDR3: CAGGQGNQPQHF
D: TRBD1
J: TRBJ1-5
V: TRBV2
size: .

DNA: TGTGCCAGCAGTACCTACGACAGGGGGTTTTACGAGCAGTACTTC
CDR3: CASSTYDRGFYEQYF
D: TRBD1
J: TRBJ2-7
V: TRBV28
size: .

DNA: TGTGCCAGCAGTCCGCAGGTCAATCAGCCCCAGCATTTT
CDR3: CASSPQVNQPQHF
D: .
J: TRBJ1-5
V: TRBV6-1
size: .

DNA: TGTGCCAGCAGCCTGACTAGCGGGAGGACCCAAACTAGCACAGATACGCAGTATTTT
CDR3: CASSLTSGRTQTSTDTQYF
D: TRBD2
J: TRBJ2-3
V: TRBV11-2
size: .

DNA: TGTGCCAGTAGTCGCTCCTTCGGTACGCAGTATTTT
CDR3: CASSRSFGTQYF
D: .
J: TRBJ2-3
V: TRBV19
size: .

DNA: TGTGCTAGTGTCTCCGGGGATACGCAGTATTTT
CDR3: CASVSGDTQYF
D: .
J: TRBJ2-3
V: TRBV12-5
size: .

DNA: TGTGCCAGTAGTTGGGACCAGGCCTCTACTAACTATGGCTACACCTTC
CDR3: CASSWDQASTNYGYTF
D: .
J: TRBJ1-2
V: TRBV19
size: few

DNA: TGCGCCAGCAGTGAATTGCCAGGGGGCCGAGTGACCCAGTACTTC
CDR3: CASSELPGGRVTQYF
D: TRBD1
J: TRBJ2-5
V: TRBV10-1
size: .

DNA: TGTGCCAGCAGCCCCCACGTGAACACTGAAGCTTTCTTT
CDR3: CASSPHVNTEAFF
D: .
J: TRBJ1-1
V: TRBV27
size: .

DNA: TGTGCCAGCAGCTTAGCCTGGAGGAGGGTACGTGAGCAGTTCTTC
CDR3: CASSLAWRRVREQFF
D: .
J: TRBJ2-1
V: TRBV7-6
size: .

DNA: TGTGCCAGCAGCAATCAACTAAAACTGTTTTTT
CDR3: CASSNQLKLFF
D: .
J: TRBJ1-4
V: TRBV11-2
size: .

DNA: TGTGCCACCGCCGGGAGCGGGACAGGGGGAAAGAATGAGCAGTTCTTC
CDR3: CATAGSGTGGKNEQFF
D: TRBD1
J: TRBJ2-1
V: TRBV19
size: .

DNA: TGTGCCAGCAGCTTGGGGCCGGGGGAAACCTACGAGCAGTACTTC
CDR3: CASSLGPGETYEQYF
D: .
J: TRBJ2-7
V: TRBV5-4
size: few

DNA: TGTGCCAGCAGCGTTTCAGGGACGGCAGGCTACACCTTC
CDR3: CASSVSGTAGYTF
D: .
J: TRBJ1-2
V: TRBV9
size: .

DNA: TGTGCCAGTAGTCGGGCCGTACAACTTCAGCCCCAGCATTTT
CDR3: CASSRAVQLQPQHF
D: .
J: TRBJ1-5
V: TRBV19
size: .

DNA: TGTGCCAGCAGTGAATGGCCTCGACAGGACGGGGAAAAACTGTTTTTT
CDR3: CASSEWPRQDGEKLFF
D: .
J: TRBJ1-4
V: TRBV25-1
size: .

DNA: TGTGCCACCAGCAGACCCGGGACAGAATTATATGGCTACACCTTC
CDR3: CATSRPGTELYGYTF
D: TRBD1
J: TRBJ1-2
V: TRBV15
size: .

DNA: TGTGCCAGCTCACCACCGACGGGGGAAAACATTCAGTACTTC
CDR3: CASSPPTGENIQYF
D: .
J: TRBJ2-4
V: TRBV18
size: .

DNA: TGTGCCAGCAGTTACCCTACAGGGGGCTTAGAGCCCCAGCATTTT
CDR3: CASSYPTGGLEPQHF
D: TRBD1
J: TRBJ1-5
V: TRBV6-2/TRBV6-3
size: .

DNA: TGCGCCAGCAGCCAGGCGACATACATCCGCCGCTACGAGCAGTACTTC
CDR3: CASSQATYIRRYEQYF
D: .
J: TRBJ2-7
V: TRBV4-1
size: .

DNA: TGCGCCAGCAAGCAAGTAGCGGCCTACAATGAGCAGTTCTTC
CDR3: CASKQVAAYNEQFF
D: .
J: TRBJ2-1
V: TRBV5-1
size: .

DNA: TGTGCCAGCAGTTACGCGGCAGGGGCCTACAATGAGCAGTTCTTC
CDR3: CASSYAAGAYNEQFF
D: .
J: TRBJ2-1
V: TRBV6-5
size: .

DNA: TGTGCCAGCAGCTTTCACTTAGCGGGAAGGAACCCTAGCACAGATACGCAGTATTTT
CDR3: CASSFHLAGRNPSTDTQYF
D: TRBD2
J: TRBJ2-3
V: TRBV6-2/TRBV6-3
size: .

DNA: TGCGCCAGCAGCTTGGCAGGGGCAGGCTATGGCTACACCTTC
CDR3: CASSLAGAGYGYTF
D: .
J: TRBJ1-2
V: TRBV5-1
size: .

DNA: TGTGCCAGCAGTGAAAGTGGGAGTGGAAGACAGCCCCAGCATTTT
CDR3: CASSESGSGRQPQHF
D: .
J: TRBJ1-5
V: TRBV6-1
size: once

DNA: TGTGCTAGTGGTTGGCCCCGGGGCGAGCAGTACTTC
CDR3: CASGWPRGEQYF
D: .
J: TRBJ2-7
V: TRBV12-5
size: .

DNA: TGTGCCAGCAGCCCCAGGTACGAGCAGTACTTC
CDR3: CASSPRYEQYF
D: .
J: TRBJ2-7
V: TRBV5-8
size: .

DNA: TGCGCCAGCAGCCTGGAGGTGGTAAACGAGCAGTACTTC
CDR3: CASSLEVVNEQYF
D: .
J: TRBJ2-7
V: TRBV5-1
size: once

DNA: TGTGCCAGCACCTATCGGGGGTCGGAAGCTTTCTTT
CDR3: CASTYRGSEAFF
D: .
J: TRBJ1-1
V: TRBV12-3/TRBV12-4
size: .

DNA: TGTGCCAGCAGCCGTGGTAAGAACACTGAAGCTTTCTTT
CDR3: CASSRGKNTEAFF
D: .
J: TRBJ1-1
V: TRBV11-2
size: few

DNA: TGTGCCAGCAGCGTAGGCGGTAGCGCCACCTACAATGAGCAGTTCTTC
CDR3: CASSVGGSATYNEQFF
D: .
J: TRBJ2-1
V: TRBV9
size: .

DNA: TGTGCCTGGAGTGGCGGATCTGGGGCCAACGTCCTGACTTTC
CDR3: CAWSGGSGANVLTF
D: .
J: TRBJ2-6
V: TRBV30
size: .

DNA: TGTGCCAGCACCCCGGGACCGTTAGCCAAAAACATTCAGTACTTC
CDR3: CASTPGPLAKNIQYF
D: .
J: TRBJ2-4
V: TRBV6-5
size: few

DNA: TGTGCCAGCAGCTTAGATCGAGGTAGACTAGCGGGAGTCGAGCAGTACTTC
CDR3: CASSLDRGRLAGVEQYF
D: TRBD2
J: TRBJ2-7
V: TRBV11-2
size: .

DNA: TGTGCCAGCAGCTTAGCGTCAGGGGAGGCCGAAGCTTTCTTT
CDR3: CASSLASGEAEAFF
D: .
J: TRBJ1-1
V: TRBV7-9
size: .

DNA: TGTGCCAGCAGCCGCCGGCAGGGAACGGGGGAGCAGTACTTC
CDR3: CASSRRQGTGEQYF
D: .
J: TRBJ2-7
V: TRBV3-1/TRBV3-2
size: .

DNA: TGTGCCAGCAGCTCTCTTGTGGGGGGACAGGGGAGAGGGGCCAACGTCCTGACTTTC
CDR3: CASSSLVGGQGRGANVLTF
D: TRBD1
J: TRBJ2-6
V: TRBV7-6
size: .

DNA: TGTGCCAGTAGCACCGGGAACAGCAATCAGCCCCAGCATTTT
CDR3: CASSTGNSNQPQHF
D: .
J: TRBJ1-5
V: TRBV19
size: .

DNA: TGTGCCAGCAGCTTAGCGCTACTAGCGCAAGATTACAATGAGCAGTTCTTC
CDR3: CASSLALLAQDYNEQFF
D: TRBD2
J: TRBJ2-1
V: TRBV7-9
size: .

DNA: TGTGCCAGCAGTCCACAAACTAGCGGCGGAACGCAGTATTTT
CDR3: CASSPQTSGGTQYF
D: TRBD2
J: TRBJ2-3
V: TRBV27
size: .

DNA: TGTGCCTGGAGACGGGCGGGAGTTGGGGAGCAGTACTTC
CDR3: CAWRRAGVGEQYF
D: TRBD2
J: TRBJ2-7
V: TRBV30
size: once

DNA: TGTGCCAGTAGTAAACCGGGACTAGCGAGCCGAGCGAACACCGGGGAGCTGTTTTTT
CDR3: CASSKPGLASRANTGELFF
D: TRBD2
J: TRBJ2-2
V: TRBV19
size: .

DNA: TGTGCCAGTAGGCAGACAGGGGGCGCGAAAAATTCTGAAGCTTTCTTT
CDR3: CASRQTGGAKNSEAFF
D: TRBD1
J: TRBJ1-1
V: TRBV19
size: .

DNA: TGTGCCACCAGTGATTCGAGGACTAGCGCCAGAGATACGCAGTATTTT
CDR3: CATSDSRTSARDTQYF
D: TRBD2
J: TRBJ2-3
V: TRBV24-1
size: .

DNA: TGTGCCAGTAGTATCCCGCGGGCCGGGACAGCGACCGCCAATTTTTCACCCCTCCACTTT
CDR3: CASSIPRAGTATANFSPLHF
D: TRBD1
J: TRBJ1-6
V: TRBV19
size: once